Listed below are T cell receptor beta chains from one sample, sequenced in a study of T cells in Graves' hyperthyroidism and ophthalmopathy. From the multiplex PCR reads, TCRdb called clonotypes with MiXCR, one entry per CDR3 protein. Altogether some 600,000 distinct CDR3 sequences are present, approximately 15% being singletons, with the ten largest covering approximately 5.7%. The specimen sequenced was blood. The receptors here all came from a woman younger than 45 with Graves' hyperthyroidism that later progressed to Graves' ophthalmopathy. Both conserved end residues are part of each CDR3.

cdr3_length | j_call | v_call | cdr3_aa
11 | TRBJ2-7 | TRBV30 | CATGRANEQYF
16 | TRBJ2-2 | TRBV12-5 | CASGSRDGFNTGELFF
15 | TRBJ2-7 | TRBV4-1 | CASSQGRSRSYEQYF
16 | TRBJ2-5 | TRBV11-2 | CASSLLGGSYQETQYF
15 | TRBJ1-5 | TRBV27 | CASSSTPGDNQPQHF
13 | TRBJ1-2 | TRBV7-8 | CASSLAGGGGYTF
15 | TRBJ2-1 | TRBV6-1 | CASSYSRDYMNEQFF
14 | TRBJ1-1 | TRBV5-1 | CASSLAVGGTEAFF
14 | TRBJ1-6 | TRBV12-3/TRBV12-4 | CASSLVGINSPLHF
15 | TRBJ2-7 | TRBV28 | CASSLPPTSVYEQYF
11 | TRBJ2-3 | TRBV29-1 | CSVGVADTQYF
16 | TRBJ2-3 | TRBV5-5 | CASSLGAQGETDTQYF
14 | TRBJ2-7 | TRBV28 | CASSRQARANEQYF
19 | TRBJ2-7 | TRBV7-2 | CASSLAIVSSGKGFYEQYF
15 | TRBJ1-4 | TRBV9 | CASSVGAGSNEKLFF
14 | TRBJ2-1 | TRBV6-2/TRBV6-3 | CASSYSQEGNEQFF
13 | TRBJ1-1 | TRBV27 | CASSLTGMREAFF
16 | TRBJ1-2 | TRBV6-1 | CASIVGAGRANYGYTF
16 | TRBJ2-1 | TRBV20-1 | CSASSGQGSINNEQFF
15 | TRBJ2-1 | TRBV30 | CAGTGTSGSYNEQFF
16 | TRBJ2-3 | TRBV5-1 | CASRSPPGTTTDTQYF
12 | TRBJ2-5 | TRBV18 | CASSPKGEGKYF
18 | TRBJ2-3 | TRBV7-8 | CASSLEWEGQGIPDTQYF
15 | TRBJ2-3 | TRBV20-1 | CSAQTVLASTDTQYF
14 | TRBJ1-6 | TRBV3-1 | CASSRDNYNSPLHF
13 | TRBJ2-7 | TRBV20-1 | CSARSREVYEQYF